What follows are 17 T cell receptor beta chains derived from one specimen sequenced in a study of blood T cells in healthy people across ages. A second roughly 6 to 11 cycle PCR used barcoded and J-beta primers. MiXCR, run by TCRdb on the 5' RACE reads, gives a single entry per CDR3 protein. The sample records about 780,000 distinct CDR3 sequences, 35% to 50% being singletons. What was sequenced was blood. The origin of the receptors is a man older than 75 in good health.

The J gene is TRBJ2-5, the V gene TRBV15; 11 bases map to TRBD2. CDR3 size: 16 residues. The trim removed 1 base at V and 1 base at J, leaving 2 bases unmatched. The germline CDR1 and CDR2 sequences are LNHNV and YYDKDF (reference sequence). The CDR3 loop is CATSRVGLAAQETQYF. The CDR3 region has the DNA TGTGCCACCAGCAGAGTGGGACTAGCGGCCCAAGAGACCCAGTACTTC.

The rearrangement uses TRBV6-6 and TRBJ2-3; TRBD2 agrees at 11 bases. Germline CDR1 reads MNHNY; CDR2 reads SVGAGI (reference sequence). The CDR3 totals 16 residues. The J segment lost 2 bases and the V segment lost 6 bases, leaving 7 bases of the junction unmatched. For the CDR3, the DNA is TGTGCCAGCAGACCCGGGACTAGCGGAAACACAGATACGCAGTATTTT. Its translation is CASRPGTSGNTDTQYF.

CDR3 amino acids: CASSLESGRSGYEQFF. The CDR3 region has the DNA TGTGCCAGCAGCTTAGAATCGGGCAGGTCAGGGTATGAGCAGTTCTTC. This chain joins TRBV7-2 and TRBJ2-1; perhaps TRBD1 as D (5 bases). The CDR3 is made up of 16 amino acids. V was cut by 1 base and J by 8 bases, with 18 bases left in between. Per germline, CDR1 SGHTA and CDR2 FQGNSA.

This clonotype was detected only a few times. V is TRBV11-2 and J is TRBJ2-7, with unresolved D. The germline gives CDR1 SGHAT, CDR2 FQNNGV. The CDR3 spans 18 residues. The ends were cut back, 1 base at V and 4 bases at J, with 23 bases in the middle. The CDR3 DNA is TGTGCCAGCAGCTTAGTTGGTTTGGGTGGCGGCGGAACGTACGAGCAGTACTTC. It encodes CASSLVGLGGGGTYEQYF.

The CDR3 region has the DNA TGTGCCAGCATCGACGGGACCAGATCGAATGAGCAGTTCTTC. Protein sequence: CASIDGTRSNEQFF. The chain is built from TRBV6-5 and TRBJ2-1, with D perhaps assigned TRBD1 or TRBD2 (5 bases each). The germline V gene encodes CDR1 MNHEY and CDR2 SVGAGI. The CDR3 totals 14 residues. V lost 7 bases and J 7 bases, leaving 17 bases between the germline ends.

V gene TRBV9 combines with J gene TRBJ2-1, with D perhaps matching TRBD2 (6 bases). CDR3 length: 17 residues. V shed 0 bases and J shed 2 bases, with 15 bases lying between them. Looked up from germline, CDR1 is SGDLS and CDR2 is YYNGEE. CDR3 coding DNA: TGTGCCAGCAGCGTAGGCGGGACCCCAGGCGCCTACAATGAGCAGTTCTTC. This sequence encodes CASSVGGTPGAYNEQFF.

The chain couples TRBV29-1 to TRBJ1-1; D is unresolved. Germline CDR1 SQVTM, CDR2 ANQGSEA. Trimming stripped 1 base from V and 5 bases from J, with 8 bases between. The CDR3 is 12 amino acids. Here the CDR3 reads CSVEGAGTEAFF. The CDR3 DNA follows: TGCAGCGTTGAAGGAGCGGGGACTGAAGCTTTCTTT. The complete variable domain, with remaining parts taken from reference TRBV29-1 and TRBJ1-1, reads SAVISQKPSRDICQRGTSLTIQCQVDSQVTMMFWYRQQPGQSLTLIATANQGSEATYESGFVIDKFPISRPNLTFSTLTVSNMSPEDSSIYLCSVEGAGTEAFFGQGTRLTVV.

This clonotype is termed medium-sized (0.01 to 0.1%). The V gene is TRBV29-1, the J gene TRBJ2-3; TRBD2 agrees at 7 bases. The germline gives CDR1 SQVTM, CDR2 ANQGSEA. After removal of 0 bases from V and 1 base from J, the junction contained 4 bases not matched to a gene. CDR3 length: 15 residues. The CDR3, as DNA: TGCAGCGTTGAAGATGGACTAGTTCGCACAGATACGCAGTATTTT. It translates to CSVEDGLVRTDTQYF.

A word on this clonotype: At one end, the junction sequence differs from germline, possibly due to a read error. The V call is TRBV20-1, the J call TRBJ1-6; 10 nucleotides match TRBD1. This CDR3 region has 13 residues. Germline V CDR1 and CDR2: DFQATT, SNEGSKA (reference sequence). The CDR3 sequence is CGAPTGGSSPLHF. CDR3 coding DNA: TGCGGTGCCCCGACAGGGGGCAGTTCACCCCTCCACTTT.

CDR3 in amino acids: CASSYDPSSYNEQFF. DNA for the CDR3: TGTGCCAGCAGTTACGATCCGAGCTCCTACAATGAGCAGTTCTTC. The V and J genes are TRBV6-2 or TRBV6-3 and TRBJ2-1; D ambiguous. Germline V lookup: CDR1 MNHEY, CDR2 SVGEGT. CDR3 size: 15 residues. The V gene lost 2 bases and the J gene lost 0 bases, with 8 bases spanning the gap.

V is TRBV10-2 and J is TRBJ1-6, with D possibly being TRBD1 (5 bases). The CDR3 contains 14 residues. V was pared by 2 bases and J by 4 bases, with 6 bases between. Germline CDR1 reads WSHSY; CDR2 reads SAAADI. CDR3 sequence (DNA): TGCGCCAGCAGTGAGCGACAGTATAATTCACCCCTCCACTTT. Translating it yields CASSERQYNSPLHF.

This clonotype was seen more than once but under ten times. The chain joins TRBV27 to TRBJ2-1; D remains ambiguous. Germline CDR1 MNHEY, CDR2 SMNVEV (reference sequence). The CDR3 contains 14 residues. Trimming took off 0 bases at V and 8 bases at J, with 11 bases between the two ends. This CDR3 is CASSLSMGKDEQFF. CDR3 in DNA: TGTGCCAGCAGTTTATCGATGGGTAAGGATGAGCAGTTCTTC.

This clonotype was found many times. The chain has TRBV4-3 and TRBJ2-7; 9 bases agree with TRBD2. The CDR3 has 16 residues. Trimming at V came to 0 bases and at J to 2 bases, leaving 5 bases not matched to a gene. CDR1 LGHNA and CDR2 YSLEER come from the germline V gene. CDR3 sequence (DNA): TGCGCCAGCAGCCAAGACGTAGCGGGAGAACCCTACGAGCAGTACTTC. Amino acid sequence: CASSQDVAGEPYEQYF.

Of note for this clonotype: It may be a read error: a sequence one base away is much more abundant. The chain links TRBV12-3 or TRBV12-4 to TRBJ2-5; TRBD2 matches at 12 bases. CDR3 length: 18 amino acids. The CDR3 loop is CTSSKTSGSSWGQETQYF. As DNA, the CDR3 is TGTACCAGCAGTAAGACTAGCGGGAGTAGTTGGGGCCAAGAGACCCAGTACTTC.

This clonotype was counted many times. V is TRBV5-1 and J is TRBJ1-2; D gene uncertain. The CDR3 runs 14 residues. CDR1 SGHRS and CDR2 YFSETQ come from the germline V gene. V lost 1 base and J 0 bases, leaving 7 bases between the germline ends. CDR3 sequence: CASSLIGANYGYTF. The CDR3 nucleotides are TGCGCCAGCAGCTTGATCGGGGCTAACTATGGCTACACCTTC.

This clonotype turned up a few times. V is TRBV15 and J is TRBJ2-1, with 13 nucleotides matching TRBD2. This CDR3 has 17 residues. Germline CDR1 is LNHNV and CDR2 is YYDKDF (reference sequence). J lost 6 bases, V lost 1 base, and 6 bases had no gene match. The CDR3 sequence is CATSRGELAGGFNEQFF. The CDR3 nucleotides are TGTGCCACCAGCAGAGGCGAACTAGCGGGAGGGTTCAATGAGCAGTTCTTC.

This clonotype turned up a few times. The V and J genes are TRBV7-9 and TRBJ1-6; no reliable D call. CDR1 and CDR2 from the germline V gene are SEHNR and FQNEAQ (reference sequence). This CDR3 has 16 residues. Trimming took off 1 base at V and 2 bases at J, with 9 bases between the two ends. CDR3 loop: CASSLGGGPYNSPLHF. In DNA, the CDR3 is TGTGCCAGCAGCTTAGGAGGTGGACCCTATAATTCACCCCTCCACTTT.